There are a few counts of the clone carrying this T cell receptor beta chain. The sample comes from a study of blood T cell repertoires in COVID-19. Trimming stripped 5 bases from V and 1 base from J, with 13 bases between. Germline V CDR1 and CDR2: SEHNR, FQNEAQ (reference sequence). The CDR3 runs to 15 residues. Data came from immunoSEQ multiplex PCR; TCRdb stores just in-frame clones and leaves some out. The data contain about 51,000 clones, roughly 86% of them singletons. This TCR was sampled from a man older than 75 with active COVID-19. The rearrangement joins TRBV7-9 to TRBJ2-3; D is ambiguous. The sequencing sample was made of peripheral blood. For the CDR3, the DNA is TGTGCCAGCAGCCCCGGTGCGCTGGGCACAGATACGCAGTATTTT. Translating gives CASSPGALGTDTQYF.